This entry lists 21 T cell receptor beta chains sequenced from one sample in a study of beta chain features in type 1 diabetes. cDNA synthesis used the whole RNA isolate, giving expressed TCRB sequences. Assay used: immunoSEQ multiplex PCR; TCRdb lists only in-frame clones, some missing. The sample includes about 140,000 clones, approximately 9.8% of them seen just once. Material: central memory CD4+ T cells from blood. The source of these receptors is a woman aged 40 to 50 in good health.

V and J are TRBV7-6 and TRBJ1-6; possible D gene TRBD1, 6 bases. The V end was cut by 5 bases, the J end by 1 base, with 12 bases between. CDR1 is SGHVS and CDR2 is FNYEAQ in the germline V gene. There are 16 residues in the CDR3. CDR3 amino acids: CASSPRQASYNSPLHF. In DNA, the CDR3 is TGTGCCAGCAGCCCACGACAGGCATCCTATAATTCACCCCTCCACTTT.

This clone has only a few counts. The chain employs TRBV2 and TRBJ1-1; tentative D call: TRBD1 (6 bases). The CDR3 totals 12 residues. The ends were cut back, 7 bases at V and 7 bases at J, with 13 bases in the middle. The germline CDR1 and CDR2 sequences are SNHLY and FYNNEI. The CDR3 nucleotides are TGTGCCAGCAAGGACAGTATGTTTGAAGCTTTCTTT. This encodes CASKDSMFEAFF.

In its sample, this clone was seen a few times. The rearrangement uses TRBV19 and TRBJ2-7, with 10 bases lining up with TRBD2. Losses at the gene ends were 3 bases for V and 2 bases for J; bases not matched to a gene: 7. Per germline, CDR1 LNHDA and CDR2 SQIVND (reference sequence). This CDR3 comprises 16 residues. The CDR3 DNA is TGTGCCAGTAGTATGAAACTAGCGGGGAGAACCTACGAGCAGTACTTC. It translates to CASSMKLAGRTYEQYF.

V usage is TRBV2 and J usage is TRBJ2-7; D is perhaps TRBD1 (6 bases). The CDR3 consists of 12 residues. The ends were cut back, 5 bases at V and 2 bases at J, with 7 bases in the middle. The V gene's germline CDR1 is SNHLY and CDR2 FYNNEI. CDR3 in DNA: TGTGCCAGCAGTAGGACAGCCTACGAGCAGTACTTC. It specifies CASSRTAYEQYF.

This clone came up a few times. This sequence joins TRBV6-6 and TRBJ1-1, with unresolved D. Germline V CDR1 and CDR2: MNHNY, SVGAGI (reference sequence). Trimming pared 9 bases from V and 2 bases from J, leaving 19 bases between. The CDR3 loop spans 15 amino acids. The CDR3, as DNA: TGTGCCAGTTCCTCCACTGTCAGGACTAACACTGAAGCTTTCTTT. The encoded protein is CASSSTVRTNTEAFF.

This clone was seen more than once but under ten times. This chain joins TRBV5-4 and TRBJ1-5; D is possibly TRBD1 (5 bases). Trimming stripped 1 base from V and 4 bases from J, with 12 bases between. Germline V gives CDR1 SGHNT, CDR2 YYREEE (reference sequence). CDR3 length: 15 amino acids. This chain's CDR3 is CASSLFGGRNQPQHF. DNA for the CDR3: TGTGCCAGCAGCTTGTTCGGGGGACGTAATCAGCCCCAGCATTTT. The variable domain in full, completed from reference TRBV5-4 and TRBJ1-5, reads ETGVTQSPTHLIKTRGQQVTLRCSSQSGHNTVSWYQQALGQGPQFIFQYYREEENGRGNFPPRFSGLQFPNYSSELNVNALELDDSALYLCASSLFGGRNQPQHFGDGTRLSIL.

This chain links TRBV4-1 with TRBJ2-5; unclear D gene. V gave up 1 base and J gave up 3 bases, with 9 bases separating them. The CDR3 is 14 residues long. CDR1 and CDR2 from the germline V gene are MGHRA and YSYEKL. CDR3 DNA: TGCGCCAGCAGCCAAGGAGCCGGAGAAGAGACCCAGTACTTC. It codes for CASSQGAGEETQYF.

This clone appeared a few times. CDR3 sequence: CASSVSGGGSYEQYF. CDR3 in DNA: TGTGCCAGCAGTGTATCAGGGGGCGGCTCCTACGAGCAGTACTTC. The chain recombines TRBV2 with TRBJ2-7, with TRBD1 identical over 8 bases. The CDR3 runs 15 residues. V lost 4 bases, J lost 0 bases, and 5 bases stayed unmatched. Germline CDR1 SNHLY, CDR2 FYNNEI.

CDR3 bases: TGTGCCAGCAGAGACAGGGGGGGGACCTACGAGCAGTACTTC. Encoded protein: CASRDRGGTYEQYF. V is TRBV25-1 and J is TRBJ2-7, with 9 nucleotides matching TRBD1. Unmatched junction bases numbered 5, after V lost 6 bases and J lost 2 bases. CDR1 and CDR2 from the germline V gene are MGHDK and SYGVNS. The CDR3 is 14 residues long.

This clone was seen a handful of times. This rearrangement joins TRBV5-6 to TRBJ1-1, with D maybe TRBD1 (5 bases). The CDR3 consists of 13 residues. Germline V gene lookup returns CDR1 SGHDT and CDR2 YYEEEE. V was pared by 4 bases and J by 6 bases, with 13 bases between. Here the CDR3 DNA reads TGTGCCAGCAGCGGGTGGTGGGGCTCTGAAGCTTTCTTT. Translating it yields CASSGWWGSEAFF.

The genes are TRBV5-1 and TRBJ1-1, with 9 bases that match TRBD1. The germline CDR1 and CDR2 sequences are SGHRS and YFSETQ. The CDR3 has 14 amino acids. V lost 0 bases to trimming and J lost 6 bases; unmatched junction nucleotides: 3. The CDR3 spells CASSLAGQGAEAFF. For the CDR3, the DNA is TGCGCCAGCAGCTTGGCGGGACAGGGTGCTGAAGCTTTCTTT.

In this sample, this clone turned up a few times. The rearrangement joins TRBV18 to TRBJ1-1; the D is unclear. CDR3 length: 17 residues. CDR1 and CDR2 from the germline V gene are KGHSH and LQKENI. V lost 4 bases, J lost 5 bases, and 23 bases lay in between. The CDR3 DNA sequence: TGTGCCAGCTCACGCCAGCCGGCGTCGACTTCCTTTACTGAAGCTTTCTTT. It codes for CASSRQPASTSFTEAFF.

This chain links TRBV14 with TRBJ2-7; tentative D call: TRBD2 (5 bases). CDR3 length: 13 amino acids. Germline lookup yields CDR1 SGHDN and CDR2 FVKESK. V shed 0 bases and J shed 7 bases, with 10 bases lying between them. The CDR3 sequence: CASSQDLRREQYF. The CDR3 coding sequence is TGTGCCAGCAGCCAAGATTTAAGGAGGGAGCAGTACTTC.

The chain uses TRBV7-9 and TRBJ2-1; 9 positions match TRBD2. This CDR3 comprises 16 residues. V dropped 4 bases and J dropped 0; count of bases not matched to a gene: 4. Germline CDR1 is SEHNR and CDR2 is FQNEAQ (reference sequence). DNA for the CDR3: TGTGCCAGCAGCTCCGTTAGCGGGGGCTCCTACAATGAGCAGTTCTTC. This encodes CASSSVSGGSYNEQFF.

This clone appeared a few times. The chain employs TRBV18 and TRBJ1-5; TRBD1 aligns across 8 bases. V shed 2 bases, J shed 7 bases, and the junction held 7 bases outside the gene matches. In germline, CDR1 is KGHSH, CDR2 LQKENI. This CDR3 has 15 amino acids. CDR3 sequence: CASSPVTGEFQPQHF. The CDR3 bases are TGTGCCAGCTCACCAGTGACAGGGGAGTTCCAGCCCCAGCATTTT.

The gene calls are TRBV5-5 and TRBJ1-5, with a weak D call TRBD1 (5 bases). Germline lookup yields CDR1 SGHKS and CDR2 YYEKEE (reference sequence). Trimming took off 2 bases at V and 2 bases at J, with 11 bases between the two ends. This CDR3 region has 15 residues. The CDR3 nucleotides read TGTGCCAGCAGCTTTTCGCAGGGTGGCAATCAGCCCCAGCATTTT. Amino acids: CASSFSQGGNQPQHF.

The table lists this clone with a few counts. V is TRBV11-2 and J is TRBJ2-2; D is possibly TRBD1 (6 bases). The germline CDR1 and CDR2 sequences are SGHAT and FQNNGV. Between the trimmed V and J ends, which lost 7 bases and 0 bases, there was a span of 15 bases. The CDR3 has 16 amino acids. The CDR3 DNA sequence: TGTGCCAGCATTGAGCCAGGGACACCGAACACCGGGGAGCTGTTTTTT. Translation: CASIEPGTPNTGELFF.

This clone was picked up a small number of times. The chain employs TRBV7-2 and TRBJ1-2; D might be TRBD1 (6 bases). The germline gives CDR1 SGHTA, CDR2 FQGNSA. V was shortened by 2 bases and J by 0 bases, with 7 bases between the two germline ends. The CDR3 sequence is 14 residues long. CDR3 coding DNA: TGTGCCAGCAGCTTACGGACAGCTAACTATGGCTACACCTTC. Translation gives CASSLRTANYGYTF.

CDR3 sequence (DNA): TGTGCCAGCAGTTTAGTCGGACAGGGGGGATATGGCTACACCTTC. It specifies CASSLVGQGGYGYTF. The genes are TRBV27 and TRBJ1-2; the match to TRBD1 covers 10 bases. Germline CDR1 MNHEY, CDR2 SMNVEV (reference sequence). This CDR3 spans 15 amino acids. J lost 5 bases, V lost 2 bases, and 5 bases had no gene match.

This clone has a handful of counts. The chain has TRBV2 and TRBJ2-7, with a possible D match to TRBD2 (7 bases). With 7 bases removed from V and 0 bases from J, the gap between germline ends came to 19 bases. CDR3 length: 16 amino acids. Germline CDR1 SNHLY, CDR2 FYNNEI. The CDR3 here is CASKWGGHTISYEQYF. The CDR3 nucleotides read TGTGCCAGCAAATGGGGGGGACATACGATCTCCTACGAGCAGTACTTC.

In this sample, this clone turned up a few times. V usage is TRBV29-1 and J usage is TRBJ2-5, with 7 bases identical to TRBD2. CDR3 length equals 13 residues. The V gene's germline CDR1 is SQVTM and CDR2 ANQGSEA. After removal of 1 base from V and 4 bases from J, the junction contained 3 bases not matched to a gene. This CDR3 is CSVEGGGGETQYF. CDR3 bases: TGCAGCGTTGAAGGGGGGGGAGGAGAGACCCAGTACTTC.